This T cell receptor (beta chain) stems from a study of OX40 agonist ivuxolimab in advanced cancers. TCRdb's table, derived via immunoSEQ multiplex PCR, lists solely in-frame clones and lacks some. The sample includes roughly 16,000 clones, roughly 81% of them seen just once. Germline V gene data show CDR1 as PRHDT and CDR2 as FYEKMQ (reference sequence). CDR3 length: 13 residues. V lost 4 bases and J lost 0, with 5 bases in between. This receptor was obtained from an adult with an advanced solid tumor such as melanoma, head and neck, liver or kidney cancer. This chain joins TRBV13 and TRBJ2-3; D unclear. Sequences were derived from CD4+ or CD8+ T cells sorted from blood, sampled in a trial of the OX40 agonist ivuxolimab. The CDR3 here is CASSSTSTDTQYF. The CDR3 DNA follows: TGTGCCAGCAGCTCGACTAGCACAGATACGCAGTATTTT. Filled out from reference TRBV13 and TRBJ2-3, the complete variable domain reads AAGVIQSPRHLIKEKRETATLKCYPIPRHDTVYWYQQGPGQDPQFLISFYEKMQSDKGSIPDRFSAQQFSDYHSELNMSSLELGDSALYFCASSSTSTDTQYFGPGTRLTVL.